These 30 T cell receptor beta chains originate from one sample sequenced in a study of cytomegalovirus exposure and HLA in healthy donors. Sequencing used immunoSEQ multiplex PCR; TCRdb keeps in-frame clones, though not all of them. The sample shows fewer than 300,000 clones, approximately 90% of them seen only once. The source material was PBMCs. The receptors come from a woman under 30 in good health and CMV-seronegative.

This CDR3 is CASSLDSSLRITDTQYF. CDR3 DNA: TGTGCCAGCAGCTTGGACAGTTCCCTCAGAATCACAGATACGCAGTATTTT. This chain connects TRBV5-4 to TRBJ2-3; no definite D call. From germline, CDR1 is SGHNT and CDR2 YYREEE (reference sequence). The CDR3 is made up of 17 amino acids. Trimming cost V 0 bases and J 2 bases, with 16 bases left between them.

As to this clone: Other DNA sequences in this sample translate to the same CDR3. The DNA of the CDR3 is TGTGCCAGCAGCCCTGCGGGGGGCCTGAACACTGAAGCTTTCTTT. This codes for CASSPAGGLNTEAFF. The rearrangement links TRBV5-4 to TRBJ1-1; D may be TRBD1 (6 bases). The germline V gene has CDR1 SGHNT and CDR2 YYREEE (reference sequence). CDR3 length: 15 residues. Trimming cost V 4 bases and J 0 bases, with 13 bases left between them.

This clone has only one observation. The same CDR3 also results from other DNA sequences found in this sample. The CDR3 spells CASSVRANYGYTF. As DNA, the CDR3 is TGTGCCAGCAGCGTAAGAGCTAACTATGGCTACACCTTC. The chain links TRBV9 to TRBJ1-2; D is uncertain. There are 13 residues in the CDR3. V was pared by 1 base and J by 0 bases, with 4 bases between. Germline V gene lookup returns CDR1 SGDLS and CDR2 YYNGEE. Combining the CDR3 with reference TRBV9 and TRBJ1-2 gives the whole variable domain DSGVTQTPKHLITATGQRVTLRCSPRSGDLSVYWYQQSLDQGLQFLIQYYNGEERAKGNILERFSAQQFPDLHSELNLSSLELGDSALYFCASSVRANYGYTFGSGTRLTVV.

The chain joins TRBV18 to TRBJ1-3, with D maybe TRBD1 (5 bases). The CDR3 totals 16 residues. Germline V gene lookup returns CDR1 KGHSH and CDR2 LQKENI. V lost 1 base and J 2 bases, leaving 12 bases between the germline ends. The CDR3 region has the DNA TGTGCCAGCTCACCACTCCAGGGTGCAACTGGAAACACCATATATTTT. Translating gives CASSPLQGATGNTIYF.

The V and J genes are TRBV4-3 and TRBJ2-5; 11 nucleotides agree with TRBD2. Germline V gene sequence: CDR1 LGHNA, CDR2 YSLEER. The CDR3 is made up of 16 amino acids. Trimming at V came to 4 bases and at J to 0 bases, leaving 4 bases not matched to a gene. The DNA for the CDR3 is TGCGCCAGCAGCCCACGGACTAGCGGGTACCAAGAGACCCAGTACTTC. Translating it yields CASSPRTSGYQETQYF.

V and J are TRBV5-1 and TRBJ1-1, with TRBD1 as a possible D gene (6 bases). Trimming left V 0 bases short and J 1 base short, with 10 bases between. The germline gives CDR1 SGHRS, CDR2 YFSETQ. This CDR3 comprises 15 residues. CDR3 region: CASSLAGTPNTEAFF. CDR3 DNA sequence: TGCGCCAGCAGCTTGGCTGGGACACCGAACACTGAAGCTTTCTTT.

This clone occurred once. Other DNA sequences in this specimen translate into the identical CDR3. The V gene is TRBV27, the J gene TRBJ1-2; D is perhaps TRBD1 (6 bases). CDR3 length: 13 amino acids. CDR1 MNHEY and CDR2 SMNVEV come from the germline V gene (reference sequence). Trimming removed 2 bases from V and 4 bases from J, with 8 bases in between. The CDR3, as DNA: TGTGCCAGCAGTTTAGCAGGGGCCTATGGCTACACCTTC. Translating gives CASSLAGAYGYTF.

The chain carries TRBV6-5 and TRBJ2-1; TRBD2 matches 8 bases. The V segment lost 2 bases and the J segment 13 bases; nucleotides outside the gene matches: 16. Germline V CDR1 and CDR2: MNHEY, SVGAGI. There are 16 residues in the CDR3. The CDR3 sequence: CASSYGPGLVGGPQFF. The CDR3 DNA reads as TGTGCCAGCAGTTACGGCCCGGGACTAGTAGGGGGGCCCCAGTTCTTC.

The chain recombines TRBV28 with TRBJ2-7; 7 bases map to TRBD2. CDR1 and CDR2 from the germline V gene are MDHEN and SYDVKM. Trimming took 8 bases from V and 0 from J; bases not matched to a gene: 13. CDR3 length: 16 amino acids. CDR3 nucleotide sequence: TGTGCCAGCGGTATACCTTGGGGGAGGGGCTCCTACGAGCAGTACTTC. This sequence encodes CASGIPWGRGSYEQYF.

J is TRBJ2-1 and V is TRBV5-1, with D possibly TRBD2 on 5 matching bases. V shed 1 base and J shed 8 bases, with 13 bases lying between them. This CDR3 region has 14 residues. Germline V gene data show CDR1 as SGHRS and CDR2 as YFSETQ. Here the CDR3 reads CASSLPGLNYEQFF. The CDR3 DNA reads TGCGCCAGCAGCTTGCCGGGATTGAACTATGAGCAGTTCTTC.

The gene calls are TRBV5-8 and TRBJ1-5; D might be TRBD1 (5 bases). V was cut by 1 base and J by 7 bases, with 15 bases left in between. The CDR3 runs 15 residues. The germline V gene has CDR1 SGHTS and CDR2 YDEGEE. Written as DNA, the CDR3 is TGTGCCAGCAGCTTGTTGGCTACAGGTCGACAGCCCCAGCATTTT. It codes for CASSLLATGRQPQHF.

V is TRBV5-1 and J is TRBJ1-4, with 9 positions matching TRBD1. The CDR3 consists of 15 residues. The germline V gene encodes CDR1 SGHRS and CDR2 YFSETQ. J was trimmed by 3 bases and V by 5 bases; bases with no gene match: 5. CDR3 sequence: CASRGTGRSNEKLFF. The CDR3 nucleotides are TGCGCCAGCAGGGGGACAGGGCGGTCTAATGAAAAACTGTTTTTT.

The V gene is TRBV6-4, the J gene TRBJ2-3; 10 bases agree with TRBD2. J gave up 5 bases and V 2 bases, and 4 bases lay outside the gene matches. The CDR3 extends over 15 amino acids. The germline V gene has CDR1 MRHNA and CDR2 SNTAGT. As DNA, the CDR3 is TGTGCCAGCAGTGACCAAGCGGGAGGGGGAGATACGCAGTATTTT. Translated, it gives CASSDQAGGGDTQYF.

The gene calls are TRBV7-9 and TRBJ2-7; the D gene is possibly TRBD2 (6 bases). Trimming pared 2 bases from V and 9 bases from J, leaving 11 bases between. Germline lookup yields CDR1 SEHNR and CDR2 FQNEAQ (reference sequence). The CDR3 has 12 residues. The CDR3 sequence: CASSLRDLRQYF. DNA for the CDR3: TGTGCCAGCAGCTTAAGGGACTTACGGCAGTACTTC.

The rearrangement uses TRBV7-7 and TRBJ2-2, with D uncertain. Germline V CDR1 and CDR2: SSHAT, FNYEAQ (reference sequence). V was trimmed by 4 bases and J by 6 bases, leaving 12 bases between them. This CDR3 has 14 amino acids. Here the CDR3 reads CASSYTTKSGELFF. For the CDR3, the DNA is TGTGCCAGCAGCTACACAACGAAGTCCGGGGAGCTGTTTTTT.

The chain combines TRBV7-2 with TRBJ2-7; 8 bases are shared with TRBD2. J gave up 2 bases and V 5 bases, and 5 bases lay outside the gene matches. The CDR3 loop spans 14 amino acids. Germline V gene data show CDR1 as SGHTA and CDR2 as FQGNSA. The CDR3 protein is CASSPDGGAYEQYF. The CDR3 coding sequence is TGTGCCAGCAGCCCTGACGGGGGGGCCTACGAGCAGTACTTC.

V usage is TRBV2 and J usage is TRBJ1-5; D is possibly TRBD1 (6 bases). The CDR3 consists of 15 residues. The V end lost 6 bases, the J end lost 10 bases, and 22 bases lay between the germline ends. From germline, CDR1 is SNHLY and CDR2 FYNNEI. The CDR3, as DNA: TGTGCCAGCAGAGACACAAGACAGGTCTTTGGCCCCCAGCATTTT. This sequence encodes CASRDTRQVFGPQHF.

V is TRBV10-3 and J is TRBJ2-3, with TRBD1 matching 7 bases. The V segment lost 6 bases and the J segment 6 bases; nucleotides outside the gene matches: 9. This CDR3 has 14 amino acids. CDR1 is ENHRY, CDR2 SYGVKD, per germline. CDR3 sequence: CAIRDTGAGDTQYF. The CDR3 DNA sequence: TGTGCCATCAGGGACACAGGGGCCGGCGATACGCAGTATTTT.

The chain employs TRBV27 and TRBJ2-2, with a tentative D call TRBD1 (7 bases). Germline CDR1 reads MNHEY; CDR2 reads SMNVEV (reference sequence). This CDR3 comprises 15 residues. The germline V and J ends were trimmed by 6 bases and 2 bases, with 13 bases remaining between them. CDR3 nucleotide sequence: TGTGCCAGCAGGTTCCAGGGGGGTAACACCGGGGAGCTGTTTTTT. Encoded protein: CASRFQGGNTGELFF.

The V and J genes are TRBV10-3 and TRBJ2-2, with a possible D match to TRBD2 (6 bases). V was shortened by 10 bases and J by 1 base, with 16 bases between the two germline ends. The CDR3 extends over 15 amino acids. Germline CDR1 and CDR2: ENHRY and SYGVKD. The CDR3 spells CATRGSRGNTGELFF. The DNA of the CDR3 is TGTGCCACCCGGGGGTCGCGAGGGAACACCGGGGAGCTGTTTTTT.

CDR3 in DNA: TGTGCCAGCAGAAGACAGGGACTTAATGAAAAACTGTTTTTT. Its translation: CASRRQGLNEKLFF. This chain uses TRBV2 with TRBJ1-4; TRBD1 agrees at 7 bases. CDR3 length equals 14 residues. CDR1 is SNHLY, CDR2 FYNNEI, per germline. After removal of 6 bases from V and 4 bases from J, the junction contained 5 bases not matched to a gene.

The V and J genes are TRBV2 and TRBJ2-1; D is perhaps TRBD2 (5 bases). The CDR3 is 15 amino acids. Germline loops: CDR1 SNHLY, CDR2 FYNNEI. The V end was cut by 3 bases, the J end by 1 base, with 10 bases between. CDR3 amino acids: CASSDLAVSYNEQFF. The CDR3 DNA reads TGTGCCAGCAGTGACCTAGCAGTATCCTACAATGAGCAGTTCTTC.

The V gene is TRBV28, the J gene TRBJ2-1; the match to TRBD2 covers 9 bases. CDR3 size: 15 residues. Trimming at V came to 3 bases and at J to 5 bases, leaving 5 bases not matched to a gene. Germline CDR1 and CDR2: MDHEN and SYDVKM. The CDR3 spells CASSLGLAGNNEQFF. CDR3 sequence (DNA): TGTGCCAGCAGTTTGGGGCTAGCGGGGAACAATGAGCAGTTCTTC.

This rearrangement joins TRBV2 to TRBJ1-1; TRBD1 is a possible D gene (5 bases). V lost 6 bases, J lost 1 base, and 24 bases lay in between. Germline CDR1 and CDR2: SNHLY and FYNNEI. This CDR3 is 18 amino acids long. The CDR3 loop reads CASRGDQGGRGRNTEAFF. Written as DNA, the CDR3 is TGTGCCAGCAGGGGGGACCAGGGAGGGAGGGGAAGGAACACTGAAGCTTTCTTT.

This clone has only one observation. This chain joins TRBV6-5 and TRBJ1-1; D gene uncertain. CDR3 size: 11 residues. CDR1 and CDR2 (germline): MNHEY, SVGAGI. V shed 0 bases and J shed 13 bases, with 9 bases lying between them. CDR3: CASSYSMSVFF. The CDR3 nucleotides are TGTGCCAGCAGTTACTCGATGAGTGTTTTCTTT.

This sequence joins TRBV7-5 and TRBJ2-3; whether TRBD2, the table's D call, matches the DNA was not checked. TRBV7-5 is recorded as a pseudogene. The CDR3 length is 16 residues. The chain's CDR3 is CARSSYSGSGTDTQYF. The CDR3 coding sequence is TGTGCCAGAAGCTCTTATAGCGGGAGCGGCACAGATACGCAGTATTTT.

This clone has just a few counts. The chain has TRBV14 and TRBJ1-3, with D unresolved. Germline V gene sequence: CDR1 SGHDN, CDR2 FVKESK. The V and J ends lost 1 base and 0 bases respectively, with 10 bases between them. The CDR3 is 16 residues long. As DNA, the CDR3 is TGTGCCAGCAGCCAAGTGGGCATACTCTCTGGAAACACCATATATTTT. As protein: CASSQVGILSGNTIYF.

V usage is TRBV28 and J usage is TRBJ2-1; D is perhaps TRBD2 (5 bases). Per the germline V gene, CDR1 is MDHEN and CDR2 is SYDVKM. The length of the CDR3 is 15 residues. Trimming removed 3 bases from V and 9 bases from J, with 18 bases in between. CDR3 amino acids: CASSFAGRLLGEQFF. The CDR3 bases are TGTGCCAGCAGTTTTGCGGGTCGGTTACTCGGTGAGCAGTTCTTC.

The chain joins TRBV5-1 to TRBJ1-1; the D is unclear. The CDR3 sequence is 13 residues long. Trimming cost V 5 bases and J 0 bases, with 8 bases left between them. CDR1 is SGHRS, CDR2 YFSETQ, per germline. The CDR3 reads CASRGDMNTEAFF. As DNA, the CDR3 is TGCGCCAGCAGGGGCGACATGAACACTGAAGCTTTCTTT.

This chain connects TRBV28 to TRBJ1-6, with D perhaps matching TRBD1 (5 bases). This CDR3 region has 16 residues. Germline V gene sequence: CDR1 MDHEN, CDR2 SYDVKM. V lost 1 base, J lost 5 bases, and 12 bases lay in between. This chain's CDR3 is CASSLLSGFNNSPLHF. CDR3 DNA sequence: TGTGCCAGCAGTTTATTGTCAGGGTTCAATAATTCACCCCTCCACTTT.